These T cell receptor beta chains were read from a single sample in a study of cytomegalovirus exposure and HLA in healthy donors. TCRdb keeps only in-frame clones here, not all; method: immunoSEQ multiplex PCR. The profile shows approximately 160,000 clones, more than 65% of them singletons. What was sequenced was PBMCs. The receptors were sampled from a woman aged 40 to 50 in good health and CMV-seropositive. Each CDR3 is given without its conserved first and last residue. Each record gives: CDR3 protein, V gene, D gene, J gene, clone size. A D gene is named only where the DNA matches it firmly. Size tells how often a clone was seen (once, few, many) or the class of an expanded clone, and some rows leave it out.

ASSIDRGRDF TRBV18 TRBD1 TRBJ1-1 .
ASSSGSTDTQY TRBV28 . TRBJ2-3 .
ASSLTGEGETQY TRBV6-5 TRBD1 TRBJ2-5 once
ASSETRGAFDTKNIQY TRBV25-1 TRBD2 TRBJ2-4 .
ASSVHPGNQPQN TRBV9 . TRBJ1-5 .
ASSQQAAPLDTQY TRBV11-2 . TRBJ2-3 .
ASSIDRASGNTIY TRBV7-9 TRBD1 TRBJ1-3 .
ASKSSGGTDTQY TRBV2 TRBD2 TRBJ2-3 .
ASSSLDRNTEAF TRBV28 . TRBJ1-1 few
ASSSPDRNYGYT TRBV28 TRBD1 TRBJ1-2 .
ASRADRGNYGYT TRBV6-5 TRBD1 TRBJ1-2 .
ASSSRDTGRGYT TRBV5-4 . TRBJ1-2 .
ASSQDNLRAYEQY TRBV4-3 . . .
ARSLAGGARSYNEQF TRBV5-3 . TRBJ2-1 .
ATSGRAVSSYEQY TRBV28 . TRBJ2-7 .
ASSRAPDREGTQY TRBV28 . TRBJ2-5 .
SVEGGGLITDTQY TRBV29-1 TRBD2 TRBJ2-3 .
ASSLGRAGETQY TRBV11-3 . TRBJ2-5 .
ARNVIQGIE TRBV28 . TRBJ2-7 few
ASSPGLGELF TRBV9 . TRBJ2-2 .
ASNLIGGSNEKLF TRBV4-1 . TRBJ1-4 once
SSSSLRALMDEQF TRBV7-9 . TRBJ2-1 .
ASSLGGSMNTEAF TRBV7-2 . TRBJ1-1 .
AWIAILRDRGFQPQH TRBV30 TRBD1 TRBJ1-5 .
ASSPNPDTSYSPLN TRBV9 . TRBJ1-6 .
ASSQAGGSGGELF TRBV4-2 TRBD2 TRBJ2-2 few
ASRTGDYGYT TRBV28 TRBD1 TRBJ1-2 .
SVQTQGIYGYGYT TRBV29-1 . TRBJ1-2 .
ASTWQNTEAF TRBV28 . TRBJ1-1 few
ASSSGTNPYEQY TRBV5-1 . TRBJ2-7 once
ASAGLALETQY TRBV6-6 . TRBJ2-5 .
SVSSGRLAKNIQY TRBV29-1 TRBD2 TRBJ2-4 .
ASSPQGAGGPGQY TRBV5-1 TRBD2 TRBJ2-7 .
ASSSGQGKEKLF TRBV6-6 TRBD1 TRBJ1-4 few
ASSFGVTREETQY TRBV5-1 . TRBJ2-5 .
ASSPGTLGESLH TRBV5-1 . TRBJ1-6 few
ASSLDWDRPETQY TRBV7-9 TRBD1 TRBJ2-5 .
ATTAYSNQPQH TRBV19 . TRBJ1-5 .
ASSQGDLLRTYEQY TRBV23-1 . TRBJ2-7 .
SVARERDTEAF TRBV29-1 . TRBJ1-1 .
ASRPLGSGNYGYT TRBV27 . TRBJ1-2 few
ASSQGTSGNYEQY TRBV4-3 TRBD2 TRBJ2-7 few
ASSWSDPLLEAF TRBV7-9 . TRBJ1-1 few
ASSSQGGGEQY TRBV7-3 TRBD1 TRBJ2-7 .
ASSEVLTRGPYGYT TRBV6-1 . TRBJ1-2 .
ASSGGSTYEQY TRBV2 . TRBJ2-7 .
ASSLTTIEQF TRBV19 . TRBJ2-1 .
SVVDRGSESNQPQH TRBV29-1 TRBD1 TRBJ1-5 .
ASSSRTLSYEQY TRBV6-6 . TRBJ2-7 .
ASSNGQVYGYT TRBV7-9 . TRBJ1-2 .
ASWDRGYGTDTQY TRBV5-4 TRBD1 TRBJ2-3 .
ASRVRDTYEQY TRBV6-5 . . once
ASSEDIGLVGAGELF TRBV5-1 TRBD2 TRBJ2-2 .
ASSLEQPNYGYT TRBV5-1 . TRBJ1-2 once
ASKGIRGGNQPQH TRBV6-5 . TRBJ1-5 few
ASSLQASSTDTQY TRBV7-7 . TRBJ2-3 once
ASGLALAGPKGVDTQY TRBV12-5 TRBD2 TRBJ2-3 .